A selection of T cell receptor beta chains follows, all from one sample in a study of blood T cell repertoires in COVID-19. Clones were read by immunoSEQ multiplex PCR, and TCRdb kept only the in-frame ones, dropping some. The table has 150,000 to 200,000 clones, approximately 80% seen once. The sample taken for sequencing was PBMCs or T cells enriched from blood (not recorded which). The receptor source for this set is a woman aged 55-70 years with acute COVID-19. Both conserved end residues are part of each CDR3. A D gene is named only where the DNA matches it firmly. Clone size appears in some rows only: once, few, many, or a class for an expanded clone.

clone size: NA
D gene: TRBD2
V gene: TRBV5-1
J gene: TRBJ2-5
CDR3 protein: CASSFGPSGGRETQYF
CDR3 DNA: TGCGCCAGCAGCTTCGGTCCTAGCGGGGGGCGGGAGACCCAGTACTTC

clone size: few
D gene: TRBD1
V gene: TRBV6-5
J gene: TRBJ1-2
CDR3 protein: CASSYSNRGYGYTF
CDR3 DNA: TGTGCCAGCAGTTACTCGAACAGGGGCTATGGCTACACCTTC

clone size: NA
D gene: TRBD2
V gene: TRBV4-3
J gene: TRBJ2-2
CDR3 protein: CASSQEGTSGNTGELFF
CDR3 DNA: TGCGCCAGCAGCCAAGAGGGGACTAGCGGAAACACCGGGGAGCTGTTTTTT

clone size: NA
D gene: TRBD2
V gene: TRBV18
J gene: TRBJ2-2
CDR3 protein: CASSPGLAIIAGELFF
CDR3 DNA: TGTGCCAGCTCACCGGGACTAGCAATTATCGCCGGGGAGCTGTTTTTT

clone size: few
D gene: NA
V gene: TRBV11-2
J gene: TRBJ1-1
CDR3 protein: CASSSQFMNTEAFF
CDR3 DNA: TGTGCCAGCAGCTCACAGTTTATGAACACTGAAGCTTTCTTT

clone size: NA
D gene: NA
V gene: TRBV27
J gene: TRBJ1-5
CDR3 protein: CASSGTGWGNQPQHF
CDR3 DNA: TGTGCCAGCAGTGGAACAGGGTGGGGCAATCAGCCCCAGCATTTT

clone size: NA
D gene: TRBD1
V gene: TRBV12-5
J gene: TRBJ1-1
CDR3 protein: CASGTSGTVNTEAFF
CDR3 DNA: TGTGCTAGTGGTACCTCCGGGACAGTGAACACTGAAGCTTTCTTT

clone size: NA
D gene: NA
V gene: TRBV18
J gene: TRBJ2-5
CDR3 protein: CASSPGLSQETQYF
CDR3 DNA: TGTGCCAGCTCACCGGGGCTATCTCAAGAGACCCAGTACTTC

clone size: NA
D gene: NA
V gene: TRBV28
J gene: TRBJ1-4
CDR3 protein: CASSFPGGRSNEKLFF
CDR3 DNA: TGTGCCAGCAGTTTCCCGGGGGGACGATCAAATGAAAAACTGTTTTTT

clone size: NA
D gene: TRBD1
V gene: TRBV24-1
J gene: TRBJ2-7
CDR3 protein: CATSGGDRVGEQYF
CDR3 DNA: TGTGCCACCAGTGGGGGAGACAGGGTAGGCGAGCAGTACTTC

clone size: NA
D gene: NA
V gene: TRBV21-1
J gene: TRBJ2-2
CDR3 protein: CASSKEEVGVGTGELFF
CDR3 DNA: NA

clone size: once
D gene: TRBD2
V gene: TRBV5-1
J gene: TRBJ2-7
CDR3 protein: CASSVLAGNSYEQYF
CDR3 DNA: TGCGCCAGCAGCGTACTAGCGGGAAACTCCTACGAGCAGTACTTC

clone size: few
D gene: TRBD2
V gene: TRBV9
J gene: TRBJ2-5
CDR3 protein: CASSVGTGTFLAGDEETQYF
CDR3 DNA: TGTGCCAGCAGCGTAGGAACAGGGACTTTCCTAGCGGGAGACGAAGAGACCCAGTACTTC

clone size: few
D gene: NA
V gene: TRBV11-3
J gene: TRBJ2-1
CDR3 protein: CASSPGPEDNEQFF
CDR3 DNA: TGTGCCAGCAGTCCGGGTCCCGAGGACAATGAGCAGTTCTTC

clone size: NA
D gene: TRBD2
V gene: TRBV27
J gene: TRBJ2-7
CDR3 protein: CASRGTRLGEQYF
CDR3 DNA: TGTGCCAGCAGGGGGACTAGGTTAGGCGAGCAGTACTTC

clone size: NA
D gene: NA
V gene: TRBV13
J gene: TRBJ1-2
CDR3 protein: CASSRRGGYGYTF
CDR3 DNA: TGTGCCAGCAGCCGGCGGGGGGGCTATGGCTACACCTTC

clone size: once
D gene: NA
V gene: TRBV4-2
J gene: TRBJ1-6
CDR3 protein: CASSQSGYNSPLHF
CDR3 DNA: TGTGCCAGCAGCCAGTCAGGGTATAATTCACCCCTCCACTTT

clone size: few
D gene: NA
V gene: TRBV2
J gene: TRBJ1-1
CDR3 protein: CASRTDNTEAFF
CDR3 DNA: TGTGCCAGCAGGACAGACAACACTGAAGCTTTCTTT

clone size: NA
D gene: NA
V gene: TRBV6-2/TRBV6-3
J gene: TRBJ1-2
CDR3 protein: CASSAGYGYTF
CDR3 DNA: TGTGCCAGCAGTGCCGGGTATGGCTACACCTTC

clone size: NA
D gene: TRBD1
V gene: TRBV6-5
J gene: TRBJ1-6
CDR3 protein: CASSPDRAGSPLHF
CDR3 DNA: TGTGCCAGCAGCCCCGACAGGGCGGGTTCACCCCTCCACTTT

clone size: NA
D gene: NA
V gene: TRBV6-5
J gene: TRBJ1-3
CDR3 protein: CASTDTRSGNTIYF
CDR3 DNA: TGTGCCAGCACGGACACTCGCTCTGGAAACACCATATATTTT